The 2 T cell receptor beta chains reported below all come from one sample, sequenced in a study of cytomegalovirus exposure and HLA in healthy donors. The PCR was carried out with 60 Vbeta primers and 13 Jbeta primers. Data came from immunoSEQ multiplex PCR; TCRdb stores just in-frame clones and leaves some out. Of under 200,000 clones in the sample, roughly four fifths are singletons; the top ten hold 1.5% to 2%. The specimen was PBMCs. Receptors were obtained from a woman aged 18 to 35 in good health and CMV-seronegative.

This clone appeared a few times. The gene calls are TRBV27 and TRBJ2-5, with TRBD1 matching 7 bases. Germline CDR1 and CDR2: MNHEY and SMNVEV (reference sequence). The ends lost 10 bases at V and 7 bases at J; junction bases unmatched: 15. This CDR3 region has 14 residues. The CDR3 DNA follows: TGTGCCACCGCGGGTCAACAGGGGCCTCGGACCCAGTACTTC. Translating gives CATAGQQGPRTQYF.

In its sample, this clone was seen a few times. CDR3 bases: TGTGCCAGCAGTCCCGGACTAGCGGGAATGAGCGAGCAGTACTTC. This translates into CASSPGLAGMSEQYF. The chain carries TRBV6-5 and TRBJ2-7; 12 bases line up with TRBD2. The CDR3 is made up of 15 amino acids. The germline V gene has CDR1 MNHEY and CDR2 SVGAGI. The V segment lost 5 bases and the J segment 6 bases; nucleotides outside the gene matches: 8.